Each of the 24 T cell receptor beta chains below was sequenced from the same sample in a study of a mutant IDH1 vaccine in newly diagnosed glioma. Sequenced by immunoSEQ multiplex PCR; TCRdb stores in-frame clones only, minus some. The sample yields roughly 51,000 clones, about 80% seen once. Time point of the sample: week 5, during vaccination. What each vaccine dose contained was 300 ug of mutant IDH1 20-mer peptide, accompanied by topical imiquimod. Their specific antigens are unknown. The sequenced sample was PBMCs, obtained from a glioma patient whose treatment included an IDH1 peptide vaccine. The receptors were gathered from a man aged 30-40 years with glioma.

The table lists this clone with a few counts. The rearrangement links TRBV19 to TRBJ1-1; D is unclear. V was clipped by 3 bases and J by 7 bases, with 15 bases between them. The CDR3 has 14 residues. Germline V gene lookup returns CDR1 LNHDA and CDR2 SQIVND (reference sequence). The CDR3 reads CASSIFRIESEAFF. CDR3 bases: TGTGCCAGTAGTATTTTCAGGATCGAGAGTGAAGCTTTCTTT.

The chain joins TRBV4-1 to TRBJ1-2, with unresolved D. The CDR3 consists of 15 residues. Trimming pared 0 bases from V and 1 base from J, leaving 9 bases between. The germline V gene has CDR1 MGHRA and CDR2 YSYEKL. Here the CDR3 reads CASSQEPWSNYGYTF. The DNA of the CDR3 is TGCGCCAGCAGCCAAGAACCGTGGAGTAACTATGGCTACACCTTC.

The rearrangement joins TRBV16 to TRBJ2-5, with 7 nucleotides matching TRBD2. The CDR3 spans 16 residues. Unmatched junction bases numbered 12, after V lost 3 bases and J lost 5 bases. Germline lookup yields CDR1 KGHSY and CDR2 FQNENV. CDR3 sequence reads: CASSQGSGPSVETQYF. CDR3 sequence (DNA): TGTGCCAGCAGCCAGGGTAGCGGGCCGTCGGTGGAGACCCAGTACTTC.

J is TRBJ2-7 and V is TRBV28; weak D call: TRBD1 (5 bases). The germline CDR1 and CDR2 sequences are MDHEN and SYDVKM. The V and J ends lost 7 bases and 4 bases respectively, with 17 bases between them. This CDR3 is built from 14 residues. CDR3 region: CASTTKGVSYEQYF. The CDR3 DNA follows: TGTGCCAGCACCACGAAAGGGGTTTCATACGAGCAGTACTTC.

This clone appeared once. The V call is TRBV28, the J call TRBJ1-2; 8 nucleotides line up with TRBD1. Trimming removed 5 bases from V and 8 bases from J; junction bases left unmatched: 13. From germline, CDR1 is MDHEN and CDR2 SYDVKM. CDR3 length equals 15 residues. Here the CDR3 DNA reads TGTGCCAGCAGTAGGGGGGGACAGGTCGCCCGGGGCTACACCTTC. Protein sequence: CASSRGGQVARGYTF.

V is TRBV28 and J is TRBJ1-3, with TRBD1 as a possible D gene (5 bases). V was shortened by 7 bases and J by 4 bases, with 20 bases between the two germline ends. The germline V gene has CDR1 MDHEN and CDR2 SYDVKM. This CDR3 spans 16 amino acids. The CDR3 nucleotides are TGTGCCAGCATCCATTCAGGGACCGCTGGGGGAAACACCATATATTTT. Protein sequence: CASIHSGTAGGNTIYF.

V and J are TRBV5-5 and TRBJ2-7, with a tentative D call TRBD1 (6 bases). Per the germline V gene, CDR1 is SGHKS and CDR2 is YYEKEE (reference sequence). The V end lost 4 bases, the J end lost 1 base, and 18 bases lay between the germline ends. This CDR3 has 16 amino acids. This chain's CDR3 is CASSRTGKGGSYEQYF. CDR3 nucleotides: TGTGCCAGCAGCCGTACAGGGAAGGGTGGGTCCTACGAGCAGTACTTC.

With regard to this clone: The same CDR3 also results from other DNA sequences found in this sample. The J gene is TRBJ2-1, the V gene TRBV18; no clear D. Trimming removed 2 bases at V and 4 bases at J, with 6 bases between. This CDR3 spans 13 amino acids. Germline assignment: CDR1 KGHSH and CDR2 LQKENI. CDR3 region: CASSPDSYNEQFF. The CDR3 coding sequence is TGTGCCAGCTCACCAGACTCGTACAATGAGCAGTTCTTC. The whole variable domain, filled in from reference TRBV18 and TRBJ2-1, reads NAGVMQNPRHLVRRRGQEARLRCSPMKGHSHVYWYRQLPEEGLKFMVYLQKENIIDESGMPKERFSAEFPKEGPSILRIQQVVRGDSAAYFCASSPDSYNEQFFGPGTRLTVL.

The genes are TRBV27 and TRBJ1-2; 8 bases fit TRBD1. V gave up 8 bases and J gave up 1 base; unmatched junction bases: 9. This CDR3 contains 15 residues. CDR1 is MNHEY and CDR2 is SMNVEV in the germline V gene (reference sequence). The CDR3 protein is CASWRQGTHNYGYTF. CDR3 coding DNA: TGTGCCAGCTGGAGACAGGGGACTCATAACTATGGCTACACCTTC.

This chain uses TRBV7-9 with TRBJ1-4; D not certain. V was clipped by 2 bases and J by 5 bases, with 12 bases between them. The CDR3 totals 15 residues. Germline lookup yields CDR1 SEHNR and CDR2 FQNEAQ (reference sequence). The DNA of the CDR3 is TGTGCCAGCAGCTTATTAACAGCCGAAAATGAAAAACTGTTTTTT. Translating it yields CASSLLTAENEKLFF.

The chain combines TRBV27 with TRBJ2-2; the match to TRBD2 covers 9 bases. This CDR3 has 17 amino acids. The germline CDR1 and CDR2 sequences are MNHEY and SMNVEV (reference sequence). V lost 6 bases to trimming and J lost 1 base; unmatched junction nucleotides: 9. The CDR3 nucleotides read TGTGCCAGCAGGGAGCGGGGGGCGAGGTTGAACACCGGGGAGCTGTTTTTT. Protein: CASRERGARLNTGELFF.

The rearrangement joins TRBV19 to TRBJ1-3, with no clear D. Germline CDR1 LNHDA, CDR2 SQIVND (reference sequence). V gave up 7 bases and J gave up 0 bases, with 13 bases separating them. The CDR3 extends over 15 amino acids. For the CDR3, the DNA is TGTGCCAGTAAAGTTGGCGGGGTCTCTGGAAACACCATATATTTT. Translated: CASKVGGVSGNTIYF.

V usage is TRBV18 and J usage is TRBJ2-5; TRBD1 or TRBD2 may be the D gene (5 bases each). The CDR3 length is 15 residues. CDR1 and CDR2 (germline): KGHSH, LQKENI. Trimming stripped 2 bases from V and 1 base from J, with 11 bases between. The CDR3 sequence is CASSPTGTFQETQYF. Written as DNA, the CDR3 is TGTGCCAGCTCACCAACCGGGACCTTCCAAGAGACCCAGTACTTC.

This clone was recorded once. This chain uses TRBV4-1 with TRBJ2-5; 16 bases map to TRBD2. V lost 3 bases and J lost 7; bases outside the gene matches: 11. Germline CDR1 reads MGHRA; CDR2 reads YSYEKL. This CDR3 region has 18 residues. The CDR3 region has the DNA TGCGCCAGCAGCCAGGAGCCGGGACTAGCGGGGGGGTCTGGGACCCAGTACTTC. Protein sequence: CASSQEPGLAGGSGTQYF.

The chain has TRBV30 and TRBJ2-1; 7 bases agree with TRBD2. CDR3 size: 16 residues. In germline, CDR1 is GTSNPN, CDR2 SVGIG (reference sequence). With V trimmed by 2 bases and J by 0 bases, 7 bases remained unmatched. CDR3 in DNA: TGTGCCTGGAGTACGAAACGCGGGGGCTCCTACAATGAGCAGTTCTTC. Translation gives CAWSTKRGGSYNEQFF.

The chain employs TRBV18 and TRBJ1-2, with D perhaps TRBD1 (6 bases). The CDR3 contains 15 residues. V was pared by 3 bases and J by 5 bases, with 16 bases between. Germline V gene lookup returns CDR1 KGHSH and CDR2 LQKENI. CDR3 bases: TGTGCCAGCTCACCGGTACAGGGAAAGGGATATGGCTACACCTTC. It codes for CASSPVQGKGYGYTF.

The chain links TRBV30 to TRBJ2-7; 8 bases fit TRBD1. V trimming: 3 bases; J trimming: 5 bases; junction bases outside the gene matches: 3. The CDR3 length is 12 residues. Germline loops: CDR1 GTSNPN, CDR2 SVGIG (reference sequence). In DNA, the CDR3 is TGTGCCTGGAGACAGGGGGGAGACGAGCAGTACTTC. Protein sequence: CAWRQGGDEQYF.

The CDR3 DNA reads TGCGCCAGCAGCTTAACTCGGGGGGTGGCTGAAGCTTTCTTT. It translates to CASSLTRGVAEAFF. J is TRBJ1-1 and V is TRBV5-1; D possibly corresponds to TRBD1 (5 bases). Trimming removed 2 bases at V and 6 bases at J, with 14 bases between. Looked up from germline, CDR1 is SGHRS and CDR2 is YFSETQ. This CDR3 region has 14 residues.

This clone was recorded once. The rearrangement links TRBV5-1 to TRBJ2-7, with no clear D. Germline CDR1 SGHRS, CDR2 YFSETQ. V was shortened by 0 bases and J by 0 bases, with 7 bases between the two germline ends. The CDR3 extends over 14 amino acids. This CDR3 reads CASSLASNSYEQYF. For the CDR3, the DNA is TGCGCCAGCAGCTTGGCTTCCAACTCCTACGAGCAGTACTTC.

The table lists this clone with a count of one. The chain is built from TRBV5-1 and TRBJ1-2; 7 bases match TRBD1. The CDR3 runs to 15 residues. With V trimmed by 0 bases and J by 6 bases, 8 bases remained unmatched. Germline V lookup: CDR1 SGHRS, CDR2 YFSETQ. The CDR3 DNA reads as TGCGCCAGCAGCTTGGCCGGGAGGGGGCTGGATGGCTACACCTTC. Its translation is CASSLAGRGLDGYTF.

The chain carries TRBV6-6 and TRBJ2-2; D unresolved. The germline CDR1 and CDR2 sequences are MNHNY and SVGAGI (reference sequence). The CDR3 length is 12 residues. Trimming took 6 bases from V and 5 from J, leaving 7 bases between them. This chain's CDR3 is CASRQRTGELFF. The CDR3 coding sequence is TGTGCCAGCAGGCAAAGAACCGGGGAGCTGTTTTTT.

The CDR3 DNA follows: TGTGCCTGGACCCAGGGGACAGGGGGCGGAAACACCATATATTTT. This encodes CAWTQGTGGGNTIYF. This chain links TRBV30 with TRBJ1-3; the match to TRBD1 covers 12 bases. Germline V gives CDR1 GTSNPN, CDR2 SVGIG (reference sequence). Trimming took 4 bases from V and 4 from J; bases not matched to a gene: 5. The CDR3 is 15 amino acids.

The table lists this clone with a count of one. The chain uses TRBV5-4 and TRBJ1-5; D may be TRBD1 (6 bases). Germline V gene data show CDR1 as SGHNT and CDR2 as YYREEE (reference sequence). The CDR3 has 14 residues. Trimming removed 4 bases from V and 5 bases from J, with 13 bases in between. The CDR3 nucleotides are TGTGCCAGCAGCGCACAGGGCCCCGATCAGCCCCAGCATTTT. Its translation: CASSAQGPDQPQHF.

This chain joins TRBV4-2 and TRBJ2-7, with TRBD1 matching over 7 bases. V shed 4 bases and J 5 bases; nucleotides not matched to a gene: 5. The CDR3 contains 13 residues. From germline, CDR1 is LGHNA and CDR2 YNFKEQ. The CDR3 here is CASSPGTENEQYF. DNA for the CDR3: TGTGCCAGCAGCCCCGGGACAGAGAACGAGCAGTACTTC.